A selection of T cell receptor beta chains follows, all from one sample in a study of shared clonotypes between healthy human individuals. The assay was immunoSEQ multiplex PCR, and TCRdb's table has in-frame clones only and misses some. The sample comprises roughly 1,600,000 clones, just under 99% of which are singletons, and about 0.35% rests with the top ten. Sequenced material: naive CD4+ T cells sorted from blood. These receptors were collected from a young man in good health. CDR3s include the opening cysteine and the closing phenylalanine or tryptophan. The D gene is left open where the match is weak. Size tells how often a clone was seen (once, few, many) or the class of an expanded clone, and some rows leave it out.

D: .
J: TRBJ2-3
size: .
V: TRBV28
DNA: TGTGCCAGCAGTAGTCCTAGCACAGATACGCAGTATTTT
CDR3: CASSSPSTDTQYF

D: .
J: TRBJ1-5
size: once
V: TRBV27
DNA: TGTGCCAGCAGTTTGATGGGACGGGGGGTTCAGCCCCAGCATTTT
CDR3: CASSLMGRGVQPQHF

D: .
J: TRBJ2-1
size: .
V: TRBV5-5
DNA: TGTGCCAGCAGGGGTGAGCTCGGCGAGTTCTTC
CDR3: CASRGELGEFF

D: .
J: TRBJ1-2
size: once
V: TRBV27
DNA: TGTGCCAGCAGTTTGGGTAAGAAAGCCTATGGCTACACCTTC
CDR3: CASSLGKKAYGYTF

D: .
J: TRBJ2-7
size: .
V: TRBV6-1
DNA: TGTGCCAGCAGTGATATATGGGACGGCTACGAGCAGTACTTC
CDR3: CASSDIWDGYEQYF

D: TRBD1
J: TRBJ1-2
size: .
V: TRBV7-9
DNA: TGTGCCAGCAGCCAGGGGGACAGAGACTATGGCTACACCTTC
CDR3: CASSQGDRDYGYTF

D: .
J: TRBJ2-3
size: .
V: TRBV29-1
DNA: TGCAGCGTTGGCAGGGTCGATACGCAGTATTTT
CDR3: CSVGRVDTQYF

D: .
J: TRBJ1-1
size: .
V: TRBV6-4
DNA: TGTGCCAGCAGCGGGGGGGCTTTCTTT
CDR3: CASSGGAFF

D: .
J: TRBJ2-7
size: .
V: TRBV7-2
DNA: TGTGCCAGCAGCTTAGAAGGAGGCGGCGAGCAGTACTTC
CDR3: CASSLEGGGEQYF

D: .
J: TRBJ2-1
size: .
V: TRBV5-4
DNA: TGTGCCAGCAGCTTGAGTAATCCCAGCTCTGCAGTGGGCAATGAGCAGTTCTTC
CDR3: CASSLSNPSSAVGNEQFF

D: TRBD2
J: TRBJ2-7
size: once
V: TRBV28
DNA: TGTGCCAGCACCAAGACTAGCGGGGTACCCTCGTACGAGCAGTACTTC
CDR3: CASTKTSGVPSYEQYF

D: TRBD2
J: TRBJ2-5
size: .
V: TRBV15
DNA: TGTGCCACTAGCGGGAGTTCGGAGGAGACCCAGTACTTC
CDR3: CATSGSSEETQYF

D: .
J: TRBJ1-5
size: .
V: TRBV23-1
DNA: TGCGCCACTTACCGGACGGGAGGATGCGGACATAGCAATCAGCCCCAGCATTTT
CDR3: CATYRTGGCGHSNQPQHF

D: .
J: TRBJ2-7
size: .
V: TRBV19
DNA: TGTGCCAGTAGTATTAGGCACCAACTGGGCGAGCAGTACTTC
CDR3: CASSIRHQLGEQYF

D: TRBD2
J: TRBJ2-1
size: once
V: TRBV6-5
DNA: TGTGCCAGCAGTTATAAAGCGGGAGGGTACAATGAGCAGTTCTTC
CDR3: CASSYKAGGYNEQFF

D: .
J: TRBJ1-2
size: .
V: TRBV2
DNA: TGTGCCAGCAGTGATTGGCGGAGGAAGAGGACATATGGCTACACCTTC
CDR3: CASSDWRRKRTYGYTF

D: TRBD2
J: TRBJ2-1
size: .
V: TRBV2
DNA: TGTGCCAGCGGGGGACTAGCGGGAGGGTCTACCTACAATGAGCAGTTCTTC
CDR3: CASGGLAGGSTYNEQFF

D: .
J: TRBJ1-2
size: .
V: TRBV28
DNA: TGTGCCACCGCGGTGGGGCCTAACTATGGCTACACCTTC
CDR3: CATAVGPNYGYTF

D: .
J: TRBJ2-2
size: .
V: TRBV19
DNA: TGTGCCAGTAGTATTCCGGGACACGGCCTGACCGGGGAGCTGTTTTTT
CDR3: CASSIPGHGLTGELFF

D: TRBD1
J: TRBJ2-4
size: .
V: TRBV4-1
DNA: TGCGCCAGCAGCCAAGATCACGGCAGGGGGGCCAAAAACATTCAGTACTTC
CDR3: CASSQDHGRGAKNIQYF

D: TRBD1
J: TRBJ2-5
size: .
V: TRBV27
DNA: TGTGCCAGCAGTACACAGGGGGCTCAAGAGACCCAGTACTTC
CDR3: CASSTQGAQETQYF

D: .
J: TRBJ1-5
size: .
V: TRBV2
DNA: TGTGCCAGCAGATGGGACGGGGAATATCAGCCCCAGCATTTT
CDR3: CASRWDGEYQPQHF

D: .
J: TRBJ2-3
size: .
V: TRBV13
DNA: TGTGCCAGCAGCCCCCTGGCAGCTAGCACAGATACGCAGTATTTT
CDR3: CASSPLAASTDTQYF

D: TRBD1
J: TRBJ1-2
size: .
V: TRBV5-1
DNA: TGCGCCAGCGGATTGTGGACAGGGGAGGACTATGGCTACACCTTC
CDR3: CASGLWTGEDYGYTF

D: .
J: TRBJ1-2
size: .
V: TRBV29-1
DNA: TGCAGCGTTGGGCAGAACTATGGCTACACCTTC
CDR3: CSVGQNYGYTF

D: .
J: TRBJ2-1
size: .
V: TRBV11-2
DNA: TGTGCCAGCAGCTTAGACCAGGGGTACTACAATGAGCAGTTCTTC
CDR3: CASSLDQGYYNEQFF

D: TRBD1
J: TRBJ1-1
size: .
V: TRBV2
DNA: TGTGCCAGCAGTGACCTTAGGACAGGGGTACTAAGAAACACTGAAGCTTTCTTT
CDR3: CASSDLRTGVLRNTEAFF

D: .
J: TRBJ2-1
size: .
V: TRBV27
DNA: TGTGCCAGCAGTAGGGGACGGAGCTCCTACAATGAGCAGTTCTTC
CDR3: CASSRGRSSYNEQFF

D: TRBD1
J: TRBJ2-5
size: .
V: TRBV7-8
DNA: TGTGCCAGCAGCTTAACCCCCCCGGGACAGGAGCCCCAAGAGACCCAGTACTTC
CDR3: CASSLTPPGQEPQETQYF

D: .
J: TRBJ2-7
size: .
V: TRBV5-8
DNA: TGTGCCAGCAGCTTGGCCGTCCCCGATAGAGGTTTC
CDR3: CASSLAVPDRGF

D: .
J: TRBJ2-6
size: .
V: TRBV6-6
DNA: TGTGCCAGCAGTTTAAAGAGCTCTGGGGCCAACGTCCTGACTTTC
CDR3: CASSLKSSGANVLTF

D: TRBD1
J: TRBJ2-1
size: once
V: TRBV7-3
DNA: TGTGCCAGCAGCTCCGACAGGGGGAATGAGCAGTTCTTC
CDR3: CASSSDRGNEQFF

D: .
J: TRBJ1-2
size: .
V: TRBV5-1
DNA: TGCGCCAGCAGCCAAATGGCCCAGGGCTATGGCTACACCTTC
CDR3: CASSQMAQGYGYTF

D: .
J: TRBJ2-7
size: .
V: TRBV7-9
DNA: TGTGCCAGCAGCTTAGTTGCGGTCCCGGACGAGCAGTACTTC
CDR3: CASSLVAVPDEQYF

D: .
J: TRBJ2-7
size: once
V: TRBV29-1
DNA: TGCAGCGTTAGCGGTCCCTCGGACGAGCAGTACTTC
CDR3: CSVSGPSDEQYF

D: .
J: TRBJ2-7
size: .
V: TRBV7-2
DNA: TGTGCCAGCAGCAAACAGCCAGGCCCATACGAGCAGTACTTC
CDR3: CASSKQPGPYEQYF

D: .
J: TRBJ1-1
size: .
V: TRBV5-1
DNA: TGCGCCAGCAGCTCCGGGGGGGGCCAAAACACTGAAGCTTTCTTT
CDR3: CASSSGGGQNTEAFF

D: TRBD2
J: TRBJ2-7
size: once
V: TRBV6-6
DNA: TGTGCCAGCAGTCGGGGTAGCGGGAGGCAGGACTACGAGCAGTACTTC
CDR3: CASSRGSGRQDYEQYF

D: .
J: TRBJ2-1
size: .
V: TRBV5-1
DNA: TGCGCCAGCAGAAGGTCTCGGTTCTTC
CDR3: CASRRSRFF

D: TRBD2
J: TRBJ2-2
size: .
V: TRBV9
DNA: TGTGCCAGCAGCGTCGGGGAGGGACGGAACACCGGGGAGCTGTTTTTT
CDR3: CASSVGEGRNTGELFF

D: .
J: TRBJ2-7
size: once
V: TRBV6-4
DNA: TGTGCCAGCACCCCTCGGCGTGGGGGATTAGACTACGAGCAGTACTTC
CDR3: CASTPRRGGLDYEQYF